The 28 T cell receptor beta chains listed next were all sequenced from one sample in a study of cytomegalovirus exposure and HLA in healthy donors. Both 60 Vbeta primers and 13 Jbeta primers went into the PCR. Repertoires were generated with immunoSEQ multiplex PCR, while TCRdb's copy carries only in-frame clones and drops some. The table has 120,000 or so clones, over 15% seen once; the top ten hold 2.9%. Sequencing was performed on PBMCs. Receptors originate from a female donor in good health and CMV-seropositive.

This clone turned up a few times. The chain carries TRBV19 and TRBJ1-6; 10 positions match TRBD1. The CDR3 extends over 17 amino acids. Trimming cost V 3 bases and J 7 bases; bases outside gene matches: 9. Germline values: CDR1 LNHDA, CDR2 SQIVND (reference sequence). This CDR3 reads CASSINDRGLLNSPLHF. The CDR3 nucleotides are TGTGCCAGTAGTATTAACGACAGGGGGCTTCTGAATTCACCCCTCCACTTT.

CDR3: CASSAGLEDEQFF. The CDR3 DNA is TGTGCCAGCAGTGCGGGACTAGAGGATGAGCAGTTCTTC. The J gene is TRBJ2-1, the V gene TRBV27; 8 bases fit TRBD2. Germline CDR1 reads MNHEY; CDR2 reads SMNVEV (reference sequence). CDR3 length: 13 residues. The junction had 5 bases not matched to a gene; V was cut back by 5 bases and J by 8 bases.

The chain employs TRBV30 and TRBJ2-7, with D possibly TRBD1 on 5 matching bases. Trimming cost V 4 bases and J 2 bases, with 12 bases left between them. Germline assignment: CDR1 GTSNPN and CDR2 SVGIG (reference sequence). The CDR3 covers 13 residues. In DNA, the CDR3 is TGTGCCTGGATCACCAGGGCCACCTACGAGCAGTACTTC. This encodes CAWITRATYEQYF. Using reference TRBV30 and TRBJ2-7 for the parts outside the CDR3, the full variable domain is SQTIHQWPATLVQPVGSPLSLECTVEGTSNPNLYWYRQAAGRGLQLLFYSVGIGQISSEVPQNLSASRPQDRQFILSSKKLLLSDSGFYLCAWITRATYEQYFGPGTRLTVT.

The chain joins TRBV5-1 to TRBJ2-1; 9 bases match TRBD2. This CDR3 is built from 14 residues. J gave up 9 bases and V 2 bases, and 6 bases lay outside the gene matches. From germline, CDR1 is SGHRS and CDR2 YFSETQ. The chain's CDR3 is CASSFKAGGPEQFF. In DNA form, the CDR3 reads TGCGCCAGCAGCTTCAAGGCGGGGGGGCCTGAGCAGTTCTTC.

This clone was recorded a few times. CDR3 bases: TGTGCCAGCAGTCCGGCTGGCGGGATCTACGAGCAGTACTTC. Translation gives CASSPAGGIYEQYF. V usage is TRBV7-2 and J usage is TRBJ2-7; TRBD2 is a possible D gene (6 bases). CDR1 is SGHTA and CDR2 is FQGNSA in the germline V gene. CDR3 size: 14 residues. Trimming took off 6 bases at V and 3 bases at J, with 15 bases between the two ends.

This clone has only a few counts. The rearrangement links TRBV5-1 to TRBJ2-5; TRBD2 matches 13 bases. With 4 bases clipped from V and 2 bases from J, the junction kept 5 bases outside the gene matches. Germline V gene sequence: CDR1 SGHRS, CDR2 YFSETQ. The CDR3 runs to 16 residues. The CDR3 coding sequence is TGCGCCAGCAGCCCGGGGACTAGCGGGACGCAAGAGACCCAGTACTTC. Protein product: CASSPGTSGTQETQYF.

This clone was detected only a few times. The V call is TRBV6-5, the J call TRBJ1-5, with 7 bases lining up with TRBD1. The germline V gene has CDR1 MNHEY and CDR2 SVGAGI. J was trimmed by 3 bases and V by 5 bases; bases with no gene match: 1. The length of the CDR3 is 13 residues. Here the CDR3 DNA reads TGTGCCAGCAGTACAGGGGCCAATCAGCCCCAGCATTTT. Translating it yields CASSTGANQPQHF.

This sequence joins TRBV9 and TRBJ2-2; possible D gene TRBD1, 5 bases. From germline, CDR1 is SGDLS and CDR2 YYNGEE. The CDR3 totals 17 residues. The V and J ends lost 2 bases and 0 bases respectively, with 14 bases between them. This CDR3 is CASSVRQGLSNTGELFF. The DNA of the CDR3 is TGTGCCAGCAGCGTTAGGCAGGGTCTTTCGAACACCGGGGAGCTGTTTTTT.

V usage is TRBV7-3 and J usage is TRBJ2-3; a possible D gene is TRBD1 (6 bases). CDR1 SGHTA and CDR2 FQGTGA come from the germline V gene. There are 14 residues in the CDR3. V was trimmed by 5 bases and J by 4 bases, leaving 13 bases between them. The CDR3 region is CASSTGTISDTQYF. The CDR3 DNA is TGTGCCAGCAGCACCGGGACAATCTCAGATACGCAGTATTTT.

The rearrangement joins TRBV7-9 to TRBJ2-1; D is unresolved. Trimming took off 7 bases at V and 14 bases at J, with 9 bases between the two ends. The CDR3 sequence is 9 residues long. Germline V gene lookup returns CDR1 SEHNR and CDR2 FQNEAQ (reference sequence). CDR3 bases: TGTGCCAGCATCCCCGAGGAGTTCTTC. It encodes CASIPEEFF.

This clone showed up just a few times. As DNA, the CDR3 is TGCAGTGCTAGAGTCCAGGGCGGAGCTTTCTTT. It is translated as CSARVQGGAFF. This sequence joins TRBV20-1 and TRBJ1-1, with a possible D match to TRBD1 (5 bases). CDR3 length: 11 residues. Per germline, CDR1 DFQATT and CDR2 SNEGSKA (reference sequence). V lost 1 base, J lost 10 bases, and 10 bases lay in between.

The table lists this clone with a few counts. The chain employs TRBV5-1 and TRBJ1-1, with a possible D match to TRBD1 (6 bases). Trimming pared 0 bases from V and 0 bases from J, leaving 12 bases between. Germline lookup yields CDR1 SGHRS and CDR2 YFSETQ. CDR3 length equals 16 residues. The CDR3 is CASSLAGGLMNTEAFF. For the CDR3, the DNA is TGCGCCAGCAGCTTGGCGGGGGGGCTCATGAACACTGAAGCTTTCTTT.

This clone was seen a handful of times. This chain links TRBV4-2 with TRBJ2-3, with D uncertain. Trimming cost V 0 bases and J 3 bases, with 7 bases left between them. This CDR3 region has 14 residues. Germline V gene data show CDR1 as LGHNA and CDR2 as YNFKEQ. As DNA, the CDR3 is TGTGCCAGCAGCCAAGAGTATCCGACAGATACGCAGTATTTT. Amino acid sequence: CASSQEYPTDTQYF.

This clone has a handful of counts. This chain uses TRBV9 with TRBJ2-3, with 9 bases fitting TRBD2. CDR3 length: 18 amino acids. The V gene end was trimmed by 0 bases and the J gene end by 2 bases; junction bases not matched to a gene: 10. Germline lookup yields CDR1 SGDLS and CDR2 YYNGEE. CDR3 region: CASSVDSLTSGFTDTQYF. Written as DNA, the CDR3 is TGTGCCAGCAGCGTAGACAGTCTCACTAGCGGGTTCACAGATACGCAGTATTTT.

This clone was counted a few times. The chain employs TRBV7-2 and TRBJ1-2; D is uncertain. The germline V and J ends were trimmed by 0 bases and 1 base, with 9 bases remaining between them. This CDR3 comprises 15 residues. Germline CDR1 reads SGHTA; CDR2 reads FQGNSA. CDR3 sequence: CASSLAPSGNYGYTF. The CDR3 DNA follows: TGTGCCAGCAGCTTAGCCCCCAGCGGTAACTATGGCTACACCTTC.

The CDR3 bases are TGTGCCAGCAGCCCGACAGGGGAGGGGAGGAACGAGCAGTACTTC. Translation: CASSPTGEGRNEQYF. The gene calls are TRBV7-9 and TRBJ2-7, with D tentatively TRBD1 (8 bases). The V gene lost 5 bases and the J gene lost 5 bases, with 19 bases spanning the gap. CDR3 length: 15 residues. Germline CDR1 reads SEHNR; CDR2 reads FQNEAQ (reference sequence).

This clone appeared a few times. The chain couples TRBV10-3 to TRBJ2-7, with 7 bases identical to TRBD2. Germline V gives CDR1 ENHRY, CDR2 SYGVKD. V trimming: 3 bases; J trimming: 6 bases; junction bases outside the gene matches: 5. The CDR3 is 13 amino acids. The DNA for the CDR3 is TGTGCCATCAGTGACGGGGGGAGTGGCGAGCAGTACTTC. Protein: CAISDGGSGEQYF.

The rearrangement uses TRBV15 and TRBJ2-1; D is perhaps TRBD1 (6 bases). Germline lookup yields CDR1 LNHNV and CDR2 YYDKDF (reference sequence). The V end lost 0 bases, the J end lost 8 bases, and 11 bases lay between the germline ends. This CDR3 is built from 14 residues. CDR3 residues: CATSRDLGADEQFF. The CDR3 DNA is TGTGCCACCAGCAGAGATTTGGGGGCTGATGAGCAGTTCTTC. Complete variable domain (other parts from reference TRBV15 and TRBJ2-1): DAMVIQNPRYQVTQFGKPVTLSCSQTLNHNVMYWYQQKSSQAPKLLFHYYDKDFNNEADTPDNFQSRRPNTSFCFLDIRSPGLGDTAMYLCATSRDLGADEQFFGPGTRLTVL.

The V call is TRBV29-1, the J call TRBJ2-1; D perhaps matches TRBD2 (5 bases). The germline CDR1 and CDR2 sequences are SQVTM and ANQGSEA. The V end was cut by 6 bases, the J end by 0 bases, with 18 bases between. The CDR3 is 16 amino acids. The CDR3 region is CSVLDRGIVSYNEQFF. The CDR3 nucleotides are TGCAGCGTCCTAGACCGGGGTATAGTCTCCTACAATGAGCAGTTCTTC.

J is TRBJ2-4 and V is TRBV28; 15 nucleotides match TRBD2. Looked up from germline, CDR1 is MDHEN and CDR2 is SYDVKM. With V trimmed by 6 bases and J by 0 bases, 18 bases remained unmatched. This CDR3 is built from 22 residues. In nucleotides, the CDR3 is TGTGCCAGCAGCCAAGGGACTAGCGGGGGGACTTTGCCCCAACTAGCCAAAAACATTCAGTACTTC. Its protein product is CASSQGTSGGTLPQLAKNIQYF.

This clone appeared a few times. The CDR3 DNA reads as TGCGCCAGCCGGCCTCCTAGCGGGAGGGCCGACACCGGGGAGCTGTTTTTT. Its translation: CASRPPSGRADTGELFF. This rearrangement joins TRBV5-1 to TRBJ2-2; 12 bases are a match to TRBD2. Germline V gene data show CDR1 as SGHRS and CDR2 as YFSETQ. This CDR3 contains 17 residues. V was clipped by 7 bases and J by 3 bases; unmatched bases: 10.

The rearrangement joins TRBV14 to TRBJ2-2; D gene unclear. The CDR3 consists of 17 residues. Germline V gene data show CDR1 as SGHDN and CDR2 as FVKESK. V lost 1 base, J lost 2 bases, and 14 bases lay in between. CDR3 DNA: TGTGCCAGCAGCCAAGTTGCTCTGACATTAAACACCGGGGAGCTGTTTTTT. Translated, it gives CASSQVALTLNTGELFF.

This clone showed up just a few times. The CDR3 coding sequence is TGTGCCAGCTCCGATGTGGAGGAGGAGCAGTACTTC. This sequence encodes CASSDVEEEQYF. The chain combines TRBV28 with TRBJ2-7; weak D call: TRBD2 (5 bases). Between the trimmed V and J ends, which lost 8 bases and 7 bases, there was a span of 15 bases. This CDR3 contains 12 residues. From germline, CDR1 is MDHEN and CDR2 SYDVKM. Variable domain in full (rest from reference TRBV28 and TRBJ2-7): DVKVTQSSRYLVKRTGEKVFLECVQDMDHENMFWYRQDPGLGLRLIYFSYDVKMKEKGDIPEGYSVSREKKERFSLILESASTNQTSMYLCASSDVEEEQYFGPGTRLTVT.

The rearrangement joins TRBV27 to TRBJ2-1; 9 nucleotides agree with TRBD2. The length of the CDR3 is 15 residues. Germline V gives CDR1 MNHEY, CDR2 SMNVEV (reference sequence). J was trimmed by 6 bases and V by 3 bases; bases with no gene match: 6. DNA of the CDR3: TGTGCCAGCAGTTTTCCGGGACTAGCTTTCAATGAGCAGTTCTTC. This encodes CASSFPGLAFNEQFF.

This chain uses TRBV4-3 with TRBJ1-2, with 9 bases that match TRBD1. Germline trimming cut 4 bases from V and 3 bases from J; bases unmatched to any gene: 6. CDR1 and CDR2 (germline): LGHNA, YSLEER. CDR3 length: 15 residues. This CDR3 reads CASSLDRGRDYGYTF. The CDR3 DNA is TGCGCCAGCAGCCTGGACAGGGGTCGGGACTATGGCTACACCTTC.

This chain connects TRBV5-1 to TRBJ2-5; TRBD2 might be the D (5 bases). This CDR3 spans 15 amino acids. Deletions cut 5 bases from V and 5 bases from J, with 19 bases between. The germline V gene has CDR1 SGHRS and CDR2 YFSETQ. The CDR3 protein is CASRLSGTGWETQYF. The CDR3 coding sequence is TGCGCCAGCAGATTGAGTGGTACGGGATGGGAGACCCAGTACTTC.

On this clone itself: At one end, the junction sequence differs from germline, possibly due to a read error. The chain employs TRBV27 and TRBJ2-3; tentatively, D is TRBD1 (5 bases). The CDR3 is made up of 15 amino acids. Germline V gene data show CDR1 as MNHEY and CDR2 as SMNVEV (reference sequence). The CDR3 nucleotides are TGTGCCAGCAGATTATGGAAGGACAACACAGATACGCAGTATTTT. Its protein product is CASRLWKDNTDTQYF.

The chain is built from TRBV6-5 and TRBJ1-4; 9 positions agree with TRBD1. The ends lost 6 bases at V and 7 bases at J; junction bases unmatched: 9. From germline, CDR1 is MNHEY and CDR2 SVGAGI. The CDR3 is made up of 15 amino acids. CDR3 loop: CASRPTGGRREKLFF. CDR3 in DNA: TGTGCCAGCAGACCGACAGGGGGTAGGCGTGAAAAACTGTTTTTT.